These 20 T cell receptor beta chains originate from one sample sequenced in a study of early T cells in non-severe SARS-CoV-2 infection. TCRdb independently ran MiXCR on the 5' RACE reads; one entry per CDR3 protein. Altogether about 130,000 distinct CDR3 sequences are present, just under 15% being singletons, with the ten largest covering 20% to 25%. Sequenced sample: whole blood. The origin of the receptors is an adult who was a healthcare worker with PCR-confirmed SARS-CoV-2 infection or an uninfected control (not recorded which).

In its sample, this clonotype was seen a few times. The chain carries TRBV20-1 and TRBJ2-5; D gene unclear. The germline V and J ends were trimmed by 5 bases and 2 bases, with 15 bases remaining between them. Germline CDR1 and CDR2: DFQATT and SNEGSKA (reference sequence). The length of the CDR3 is 14 residues. The CDR3 region has the DNA TGCAGTGCTTGGGATCCGACGGTACAAGAGACCCAGTACTTC. Translating it yields CSAWDPTVQETQYF.

This clonotype has only a few counts. The V gene is TRBV3-1, the J gene TRBJ1-4; D is ambiguous. Trimming took 0 bases from V and 7 from J, leaving 9 bases between them. From germline, CDR1 is LGHDT and CDR2 YNNKEL (reference sequence). This CDR3 has 14 amino acids. CDR3 protein: CASSQERQTEKLFF. As DNA, the CDR3 is TGTGCCAGCAGCCAAGAAAGGCAAACTGAAAAACTGTTTTTT. The full variable domain, completed using reference TRBV3-1 and TRBJ1-4, is DTAVSQTPKYLVTQMGNDKSIKCEQNLGHDTMYWYKQDSKKFLKIMFSYNNKELIINETVPNRFSPKSPDKAHLNLHINSLELGDSAVYFCASSQERQTEKLFFGSGTQLSVL.

About this clonotype: A much larger clone differs from this one at a single base, so this may be a read error. The rearrangement joins TRBV2 to TRBJ1-5; the D gene is possibly TRBD1 (5 bases). This CDR3 has 14 residues. Germline lookup yields CDR1 SNHLY and CDR2 FYNNEI. The V end lost 11 bases, the J end lost 10 bases, and 24 bases lay between the germline ends. The CDR3 region is CAGTEDSAISPQHF. CDR3 coding DNA: TGTGCCGGCACCGAAGACAGTGCAATCAGCCCCCAGCATTTT.

This clonotype was counted at least ten times. The V and J genes are TRBV7-9 and TRBJ1-1, with D maybe TRBD1 (6 bases). The V gene's germline CDR1 is SEHNR and CDR2 FQNEAQ (reference sequence). CDR3 length: 12 residues. Trimming stripped 3 bases from V and 8 bases from J, with 10 bases between. CDR3 protein: CASSFHREEAFF. In nucleotides, the CDR3 is TGTGCCAGCAGCTTTCACAGGGAGGAAGCTTTCTTT.

This clonotype has only a few counts. The chain uses TRBV7-8 and TRBJ2-1; D possibly corresponds to TRBD2 (5 bases). Trimming removed 4 bases at V and 1 base at J, with 17 bases between. The CDR3 covers 17 residues. In germline, CDR1 is SGHVS, CDR2 FQNEAQ. The CDR3 here is CASSWRRNMGSYNEQFF. The CDR3 bases are TGTGCCAGCAGCTGGAGGAGGAATATGGGTTCCTACAATGAGCAGTTCTTC.

The V gene is TRBV11-1, the J gene TRBJ2-7, with D unresolved. This CDR3 spans 12 amino acids. With 4 bases removed from V and 2 bases from J, the gap between germline ends came to 6 bases. CDR1 and CDR2 from the germline V gene are SGHAT and FQDESV (reference sequence). CDR3 DNA sequence: TGTGCCAGCAGCTCAGCAGCCTACGAGCAGTACTTC. It encodes CASSSAAYEQYF.

This clonotype was counted only a few times. This rearrangement joins TRBV12-3 or TRBV12-4 to TRBJ2-5; 7 nucleotides match TRBD2. V lost 1 base to trimming and J lost 5 bases; unmatched junction nucleotides: 4. CDR3 length equals 14 residues. The CDR3 region has the DNA TGTGCCAGCAGTTTAGACCCGCGGGGGGAGACCCAGTACTTC. Residues: CASSLDPRGETQYF.

This chain links TRBV5-1 with TRBJ2-1, with 8 bases identical to TRBD1. V lost 2 bases to trimming and J lost 5 bases; unmatched junction nucleotides: 6. Germline V lookup: CDR1 SGHRS, CDR2 YFSETQ. The CDR3 is 15 amino acids. In DNA form, the CDR3 reads TGCGCCAGCAGCTTCGGTCAGGGGGCGGACAATGAGCAGTTCTTC. This translates into CASSFGQGADNEQFF.

The chain employs TRBV6-1 and TRBJ1-1; TRBD1 agrees at 11 bases. Germline-derived CDR1 and CDR2 are MNHNS and SASEGT. V shed 5 bases and J 7 bases; nucleotides not matched to a gene: 21. This CDR3 contains 19 residues. CDR3: CASSTPTTLGQGAGGEAFF. The CDR3 DNA follows: TGTGCCAGCAGTACCCCAACCACTCTAGGACAGGGGGCTGGAGGTGAAGCTTTCTTT.

The V and J genes are TRBV4-1 and TRBJ2-1; TRBD1 matches 8 bases. The V gene end was trimmed by 3 bases and the J gene end by 5 bases; junction bases not matched to a gene: 9. Per germline, CDR1 MGHRA and CDR2 YSYEKL. The CDR3 length is 16 residues. CDR3 in amino acids: CASSQGTGGRHNEQFF. CDR3 nucleotides: TGCGCCAGCAGCCAGGGTACAGGGGGACGCCACAATGAGCAGTTCTTC.

This clonotype was counted a single time. The chain employs TRBV19 and TRBJ2-1, with a possible D match to TRBD1 (6 bases). V lost 5 bases to trimming and J lost 7 bases, with 18 bases between them. This CDR3 contains 15 residues. Germline CDR1 and CDR2: LNHDA and SQIVND (reference sequence). The DNA of the CDR3 is TGTGCCAGTAGTGTTTCACAGGGCCCCACAAATGAGCAGTTCTTC. Translation gives CASSVSQGPTNEQFF.

The V and J genes are TRBV5-1 and TRBJ1-5, with D unclear. The CDR3 length is 15 residues. CDR1 is SGHRS and CDR2 is YFSETQ in the germline V gene. The germline V and J ends were trimmed by 1 base and 0 bases, with 8 bases remaining between them. CDR3 nucleotide sequence: TGCGCCAGCAGCTTGAAGGGCGATAGCAATCAGCCCCAGCATTTT. Translating it yields CASSLKGDSNQPQHF. The variable domain in full, with the rest retrieved from reference TRBV5-1 and TRBJ1-5, is KAGVTQTPRYLIKTRGQQVTLSCSPISGHRSVSWYQQTPGQGLQFLFEYFSETQRNKGNFPGRFSGRQFSNSRSEMNVSTLELGDSALYLCASSLKGDSNQPQHFGDGTRLSIL.

This clonotype was observed a few times. The chain recombines TRBV11-2 with TRBJ2-7; D is uncertain. Deletions cut 2 bases from V and 0 bases from J, with 14 bases between. The CDR3 runs to 16 residues. CDR1 SGHAT and CDR2 FQNNGV come from the germline V gene. CDR3 loop: CASSLRHTRGSYEQYF. The CDR3 region has the DNA TGTGCCAGCAGCTTACGACACACCCGAGGCTCCTACGAGCAGTACTTC.

The V call is TRBV7-9, the J call TRBJ1-4; D uncertain. The germline V gene has CDR1 SEHNR and CDR2 FQNEAQ (reference sequence). The CDR3 contains 12 residues. The V end was cut by 6 bases, the J end by 8 bases, with 10 bases between. In DNA form, the CDR3 reads TGTGCCAGCAGGGCCCCTGACGAAAAACTGTTTTTT. Residues: CASRAPDEKLFF. The full variable domain, in which reference TRBV7-9 and TRBJ1-4 provide the parts outside the CDR3, is DTGVSQNPRHKITKRGQNVTFRCDPISEHNRLYWYRQTLGQGPEFLTYFQNEAQLEKSRLLSDRFSAERPKGSFSTLEIQRTEQGDSAMYLCASRAPDEKLFFGSGTQLSVL.

This clonotype has only a few counts. This chain joins TRBV3-1 and TRBJ1-5; D uncertain. From germline, CDR1 is LGHDT and CDR2 YNNKEL (reference sequence). Trimming cost V 3 bases and J 7 bases, with 7 bases left between them. The CDR3 covers 12 residues. The CDR3 region has the DNA TGTGCCAGCAGCCACGTTGGCCAGCCCCAGCATTTT. It yields the protein CASSHVGQPQHF.

The CDR3: CASSPLHGPYEQYF. CDR3 DNA sequence: TGTGCCAGCAGCCCCCTACACGGCCCCTACGAGCAGTACTTC. The chain carries TRBV3-1 and TRBJ2-7; D ambiguous. Germline loops: CDR1 LGHDT, CDR2 YNNKEL (reference sequence). The CDR3 covers 14 residues. The ends were cut back, 4 bases at V and 2 bases at J, with 12 bases in the middle.

The chain couples TRBV20-1 to TRBJ1-5; 7 nucleotides align to TRBD1. Looked up from germline, CDR1 is DFQATT and CDR2 is SNEGSKA (reference sequence). This CDR3 region has 14 residues. J lost 5 bases, V lost 6 bases, and 10 bases had no gene match. The CDR3 coding sequence is TGCAGTGCCAGTCGAGAAGGGGGCTATCAGCCCCAGCATTTT. It translates to CSASREGGYQPQHF.

This chain links TRBV6-2 or TRBV6-3 with TRBJ2-7; D is unclear. This CDR3 has 14 amino acids. V gave up 3 bases and J gave up 6 bases, with 15 bases separating them. The V gene's germline CDR1 is MNHEY and CDR2 SVGEGT. CDR3 sequence reads: CASSYLPRVLEQYF. CDR3 in DNA: TGTGCCAGCAGTTATCTCCCTAGGGTCCTCGAGCAGTACTTC.

This clonotype was seen a handful of times. The chain recombines TRBV5-1 with TRBJ2-5; D uncertain. CDR3 length: 14 residues. V shed 3 bases and J shed 5 bases, with 14 bases lying between them. Germline V gives CDR1 SGHRS, CDR2 YFSETQ. The CDR3 loop reads CASSSNSPSETQYF. CDR3 in DNA: TGCGCCAGCAGCTCAAACAGTCCCTCGGAGACCCAGTACTTC.

This sequence joins TRBV11-1 and TRBJ2-2; D is undetermined. Trimming cost V 3 bases and J 1 base, with 6 bases left between them. This CDR3 has 14 residues. Germline V CDR1 and CDR2: SGHAT, FQDESV (reference sequence). CDR3 in DNA: TGTGCCAGCAGCTTGGGGAAGAACACCGGGGAGCTGTTTTTT. Amino acid sequence: CASSLGKNTGELFF.